Listed below are T cell receptor beta chains from one sample, sequenced in a study of blood T cell repertoires in COVID-19. Sequenced by immunoSEQ multiplex PCR; TCRdb stores in-frame clones only, minus some. The table shows about 60,000 clones, with 91% occurring only once. Sequences were obtained from peripheral blood. Every receptor here comes from a man aged 60 to 75 with acute or convalescent COVID-19. Each CDR3 is given with its conserved first and last residue. Each record gives: D gene, J gene, V gene, clone size, CDR3 protein, CDR3 DNA. D genes are given only for firm matches. Only part of the rows carry a size: once, few, many, or a class if the clone is expanded.

D: -
J: TRBJ1-4
V: TRBV4-1
size: once
CDR3: CASSQDSLGGEKLFF
DNA: TGCGCCAGCAGCCAAGATAGCCTCGGTGGGGAAAAACTGTTTTTT

D: -
J: TRBJ2-1
V: TRBV7-3
size: -
CDR3: CASSSTGTSYNEQFF
DNA: TGTGCCAGCAGTAGCACAGGGACCTCCTACAATGAGCAGTTCTTC

D: -
J: TRBJ2-2
V: TRBV2
size: -
CDR3: CASRMGGFGELFF
DNA: TGTGCCAGCAGGATGGGGGGTTTCGGGGAGCTGTTTTTT

D: -
J: TRBJ2-3
V: TRBV30
size: -
CDR3: CAWSAQTGRDTQYF
DNA: TGTGCCTGGAGTGCCCAGACAGGGAGGGATACGCAGTATTTT

D: -
J: TRBJ2-3
V: TRBV6-2/TRBV6-3
size: -
CDR3: CASSPEGRGPTDTQYF
DNA: TGTGCCAGCAGTCCCGAGGGGCGGGGACCCACAGATACGCAGTATTTT

D: TRBD1
J: TRBJ1-2
V: TRBV29-1
size: -
CDR3: CSQWTGRYGYTF
DNA: TGCAGCCAGTGGACAGGTCGCTATGGCTACACCTTC

D: TRBD1
J: TRBJ2-3
V: TRBV30
size: -
CDR3: CAWRGQGRQYF
DNA: TGTGCCTGGAGGGGACAGGGGAGGCAGTATTTT

D: TRBD1
J: TRBJ2-7
V: TRBV29-1
size: -
CDR3: CSVRSGTGSYEQYF
DNA: TGCAGCGTTCGTTCCGGGACAGGCTCCTACGAGCAGTACTTC

D: TRBD1
J: TRBJ1-2
V: TRBV5-6
size: -
CDR3: CASSGGQGNYGYTF
DNA: TGTGCCAGCAGCGGGGGACAGGGGAACTATGGCTACACCTTC

D: TRBD1
J: TRBJ1-2
V: TRBV18
size: -
CDR3: CASSPGQGAKGYTF
DNA: TGTGCCAGCTCACCAGGACAGGGGGCCAAGGGCTACACCTTC

D: TRBD1
J: TRBJ1-2
V: TRBV5-1
size: -
CDR3: CASSLQGENYGYTF
DNA: TGCGCCAGCAGCTTACAGGGGGAGAACTATGGCTACACCTTC

D: TRBD1
J: TRBJ1-1
V: TRBV4-1
size: -
CDR3: CASSPRGTEAFF
DNA: TGCGCCAGCAGCCCCAGGGGGACTGAAGCTTTCTTT

D: -
J: TRBJ1-1
V: TRBV9
size: -
CDR3: CASSVVYNTEAFF
DNA: TGTGCCAGCAGCGTAGTGTATAACACTGAAGCTTTCTTT

D: -
J: TRBJ1-2
V: TRBV6-2/TRBV6-3
size: -
CDR3: CASSPRPGTNYGYTF
DNA: TGTGCCAGCAGTCCACGTCCCGGGACAAACTATGGCTACACCTTC

D: -
J: TRBJ1-4
V: TRBV11-2
size: -
CDR3: CASSPPATNEKLFF
DNA: TGTGCCAGCAGCCCCCCTGCAACTAATGAAAAACTGTTTTTT

D: -
J: TRBJ1-2
V: TRBV28
size: -
CDR3: CASEEPPYGYTF
DNA: TGTGCCAGCGAGGAGCCCCCATATGGCTACACCTTC

D: -
J: TRBJ2-5
V: TRBV7-3
size: -
CDR3: CASSLNGQQETQYF
DNA: TGTGCCAGCAGCTTAAATGGCCAGCAAGAGACCCAGTACTTC

D: -
J: TRBJ2-3
V: TRBV20-1
size: -
CDR3: CSASSGGQITDTQYF
DNA: TGCAGTGCTAGTTCGGGCGGGCAGATCACAGATACGCAGTATTTT

D: -
J: TRBJ2-5
V: TRBV24-1
size: -
CDR3: CATSDAGHRGGTQYF
DNA: TGTGCCACCAGTGATGCCGGACACCGGGGAGGGACCCAGTACTTC

D: TRBD2
J: TRBJ2-3
V: TRBV27
size: -
CDR3: CASSLSLVAGGTDTQYF
DNA: TGTGCCAGCAGTTTATCGCTGGTAGCGGGGGGAACAGATACGCAGTATTTT

D: TRBD2
J: TRBJ2-1
V: TRBV11-3
size: -
CDR3: CASSTATSGMENEQFF
DNA: TGTGCCAGCAGCACGGCAACTAGCGGGATGGAGAATGAGCAGTTCTTC

D: -
J: TRBJ1-6
V: TRBV6-5
size: -
CDR3: CASSYSLNSPLHF
DNA: TGTGCCAGCAGTTACTCCCTTAATTCACCCCTCCACTTT

D: -
J: TRBJ2-2
V: TRBV6-5
size: -
CDR3: CASVTPNTGELFF
DNA: TGTGCCAGCGTGACACCGAACACCGGGGAGCTGTTTTTT

D: -
J: TRBJ1-1
V: TRBV3-1/TRBV3-2
size: once
CDR3: CASSLTDNTEAFF
DNA: TGTGCCAGCAGCCTTACAGATAACACTGAAGCTTTCTTT

D: TRBD1
J: TRBJ1-1
V: TRBV9
size: -
CDR3: CASSVDRGLSTEAFF
DNA: TGTGCCAGCAGCGTAGACAGGGGGCTGAGCACTGAAGCTTTCTTT

D: TRBD2
J: TRBJ2-1
V: TRBV7-9
size: -
CDR3: CASSSLAGAGPRGYNEQFF
DNA: TGTGCCAGCAGCTCCTTAGCGGGAGCGGGGCCCCGGGGCTACAATGAGCAGTTCTTC

D: -
J: TRBJ1-4
V: TRBV27
size: few
CDR3: CASSFQGPNEKLFF
DNA: TGTGCCAGCAGTTTTCAGGGCCCAAATGAAAAACTGTTTTTT

D: TRBD1
J: TRBJ1-4
V: TRBV6-5
size: -
CDR3: CASSLRQGGNEKLFF
DNA: TGTGCCAGCAGTCTCCGACAGGGCGGTAATGAAAAACTGTTTTTT

D: -
J: TRBJ2-1
V: TRBV25-1
size: -
CDR3: CASSSSSGEQFF
DNA: TGTGCCAGCAGCTCTTCTAGTGGTGAGCAGTTCTTC

D: -
J: TRBJ1-4
V: TRBV10-2
size: -
CDR3: CASRSGALNEKLFF
DNA: TGCGCCAGCAGGAGTGGGGCGTTAAATGAAAAACTGTTTTTT

D: -
J: TRBJ1-1
V: TRBV18
size: -
CDR3: CASSPLRGRTEAFF
DNA: TGTGCCAGCTCACCGCTCAGGGGAAGGACTGAAGCTTTCTTT

D: -
J: TRBJ2-6
V: TRBV5-5
size: once
CDR3: CASSITGISGANVLTF
DNA: TGTGCCAGCAGCATAACAGGTATCTCTGGGGCCAACGTCCTGACTTTC

D: -
J: TRBJ2-3
V: TRBV6-5
size: -
CDR3: CASSYSYTDTQYF
DNA: TGTGCCAGCAGTTACTCGTATACAGATACGCAGTATTTT

D: TRBD2
J: TRBJ2-3
V: TRBV29-1
size: -
CDR3: CSGSQRGSTDTQYF
DNA: TGCAGCGGATCTCAGCGGGGGAGCACAGATACGCAGTATTTT

D: -
J: TRBJ1-5
V: TRBV18
size: -
CDR3: CASSIEAGANQPQHF
DNA: TGTGCCAGCTCAATAGAGGCAGGGGCCAATCAGCCCCAGCATTTT

D: TRBD2
J: TRBJ2-1
V: TRBV19
size: once
CDR3: CASSTGLAGPPYNEQFF
DNA: TGTGCCAGTAGTACAGGACTAGCGGGACCCCCTTACAATGAGCAGTTCTTC

D: TRBD2
J: TRBJ2-1
V: TRBV7-6
size: -
CDR3: CASSPTMTSGIRNEQFF
DNA: TGTGCCAGCAGCCCAACAATGACTAGCGGGATTAGAAATGAGCAGTTCTTC

D: TRBD1
J: TRBJ1-4
V: TRBV5-1
size: -
CDR3: CASSSTPGQGGEKLFF
DNA: TGCGCCAGCAGCTCGACACCCGGACAGGGGGGTGAAAAACTGTTTTTT

D: TRBD2
J: TRBJ2-2
V: TRBV4-3
size: -
CDR3: CASSQDRGGGPMNTGELFF
DNA: TGCGCCAGCAGCCAAGATCGGGGGGGAGGGCCGATGAACACCGGGGAGCTGTTTTTT

D: -
J: TRBJ2-1
V: TRBV6-5
size: -
CDR3: CASARESYNEQFF
DNA: TGTGCCAGCGCCCGAGAGTCCTACAATGAGCAGTTCTTC